This TCR beta chain derives from a study of shared clonotypes between healthy human individuals. On the study more broadly: Donors consisted of two women and three men between 18 and 49. Three CD4 naive, three CD4 memory, two CD8 naive and one CD8 memory plate were used per donor. General study findings and limits: Genetic and exposure-history diversity was limited by the few donors.

Naive CD45RA+ and memory CD45RA-negative subsets were split from CD4+ cells. Remarks on this clone: The antigen is undetermined. The same CDR3 is also encoded by other DNA sequences in this sample.

Clones were read by immunoSEQ multiplex PCR, and TCRdb kept only the in-frame ones, dropping some. Of a few million clones in the sample, more than 90% were seen once. This clonotype was obtained from a man between 18 and 35 years old in good health. The specimen was naive CD4+ T cells sorted from blood. The subset is: CD45RA+ positively selected.

CDR3 coding DNA: TGTGCCAGCAGTTACTCAGGGCTCCAAGAGACCCAGTACTTC. Translating it yields CASSYSGLQETQYF. This chain joins TRBV6-5 and TRBJ2-5; D unresolved. CDR1 is MNHEY and CDR2 is SVGAGI in the germline V gene. This CDR3 has 14 residues. The ends were cut back, 0 bases at V and 1 base at J, with 6 bases in the middle.